This TCR beta chain was sequenced during a study of CD8 T cells in Susac syndrome. RNA, at about 0.45 to 1 ug, was reverse transcribed with random hexamers. Multiplex immunoSEQ PCR targeted 54 Vbeta and 13 Jbeta TCR beta segments. TCRdb re-called the immunoSEQ multiplex PCR reads with MiXCR, one entry per CDR3 protein. This table has some 140,000 distinct CDR3 sequences, 85% to 95% appearing once. Deletions cut 5 bases from V and 6 bases from J, with 16 bases between. Germline lookup yields CDR1 SGHVS and CDR2 FNYEAQ. This CDR3 spans 14 amino acids. Specimen: CD8+ T cells from PBMCs. The chain joins TRBV7-6 to TRBJ1-2, with D possibly matching TRBD1 (5 bases). The clonotype comes from a human donor with Susac syndrome. CDR3 nucleotide sequence: TGTGCCAGCAGCCCAAGCGGGGGTGGGGATGGCTACACCTTC. Protein product: CASSPSGGGDGYTF.